The T cell receptor beta chain under discussion was sequenced for a study of siplizumab effects on memory and regulatory T cells. Study observations and caveats: Alloreactive sequences tracing back to unstimulated CD4+ memory cells were significantly reduced by siplizumab.

Sequenced by immunoSEQ multiplex PCR; TCRdb stores in-frame clones only, minus some. Here the sample spans 70,000 or so clones, 80% to 90% being singletons. Notes on this clone: Its specificity is not known.

There are 13 residues in the CDR3. The trim removed 8 bases at V and 3 bases at J, leaving 2 bases unmatched. In germline, CDR1 is KGHSH, CDR2 LQKENI. The chain carries TRBV18 and TRBJ2-3; 10 bases agree with TRBD2. The origin of this receptor is a human donor in good health. The specimen sequenced was Tregs sorted from blood. In nucleotides, the CDR3 is TGTGCCAGCCGGACTAGCGGTACAGATACGCAGTATTTT. Its protein product is CASRTSGTDTQYF.